The 5 T cell receptor beta chains below come from one sample, sequenced in a study of blood T cell repertoires in COVID-19. TCRdb's table, derived via immunoSEQ multiplex PCR, lists solely in-frame clones and lacks some. Among around 160,000 clones listed, approximately 83% were seen once. The sequenced sample was peripheral blood. The source is a man between 60 and 75 years old with acute or convalescent COVID-19.

The chain uses TRBV5-3 and TRBJ1-2; D is possibly TRBD1 (6 bases). TRBV5-3 falls under the ORF class, with uncertain function. Trimming took 1 base from V and 1 from J, leaving 17 bases between them. The CDR3 covers 17 residues. The CDR3 is CARSLSGRQDLNYGYTF. CDR3 sequence (DNA): TGTGCCAGAAGCTTGTCCGGGCGACAGGACCTTAACTATGGCTACACCTTC.

The gene calls are TRBV2 and TRBJ2-7; TRBD2 matches at 13 bases. The V segment lost 6 bases and the J segment 3 bases; nucleotides outside the gene matches: 2. Germline assignment: CDR1 SNHLY and CDR2 FYNNEI. The CDR3 length is 14 residues. DNA of the CDR3: TGTGCCAGCAGGGGACTAGCGGGGTACTACGAGCAGTACTTC. It encodes CASRGLAGYYEQYF.

CDR3 protein: CASSALAGPYNEQFF. CDR3 nucleotides: TGTGCCAGCAGCGCACTAGCGGGCCCATACAATGAGCAGTTCTTC. This chain uses TRBV6-5 with TRBJ2-1, with 9 bases identical to TRBD2. V trimming: 6 bases; J trimming: 4 bases; junction bases outside the gene matches: 7. Germline V gene data show CDR1 as MNHEY and CDR2 as SVGAGI. This CDR3 is built from 15 residues.

The chain carries TRBV11-2 and TRBJ2-1, with 11 bases that match TRBD2. V was pared by 1 base and J by 9 bases, with 5 bases of the junction left unmatched. Germline CDR1 reads SGHAT; CDR2 reads FQNNGV. This CDR3 comprises 15 residues. CDR3 in DNA: TGTGCCAGCAGCTTAGCTAGCGGGAGGATAGGTGAGCAGTTCTTC. This sequence encodes CASSLASGRIGEQFF. Filled out from reference TRBV11-2 and TRBJ2-1, the complete variable domain reads EAGVAQSPRYKIIEKRQSVAFWCNPISGHATLYWYQQILGQGPKLLIQFQNNGVVDDSQLPKDRFSAERLKGVDSTLKIQPAKLEDSAVYLCASSLASGRIGEQFFGPGTRLTVL.

CDR3 amino acids: CASSLIQTGTGGHEQYF. DNA for the CDR3: TGTGCCAGCAGCTTAATCCAAACCGGGACAGGGGGACACGAGCAGTACTTC. The gene calls are TRBV7-9 and TRBJ2-7; 11 nucleotides line up with TRBD1. The CDR3 spans 17 residues. CDR1 and CDR2 from the germline V gene are SEHNR and FQNEAQ (reference sequence). With V trimmed by 2 bases and J by 5 bases, 11 bases remained unmatched.